This T cell receptor beta chain was observed in a study of cytomegalovirus exposure and HLA in healthy donors. Looking at the study overall: Among around 170 million T cells, an earlier analysis found roughly 100 million unique TCR beta sequences.

This CDR3 contains 12 residues. The V gene lost 4 bases and the J gene lost 4 bases, with 7 bases spanning the gap. Germline V gives CDR1 MNHNS, CDR2 SASEGT. Though probably carrying unrecorded immune exposures, donors were nominally healthy at sampling. General study results and limits: Later analysis associated a missense DCLRE1C variant with TCR beta V- and J-gene trimming. In a later analysis, HLA-C alleles had the fewest associated TCRs, DRB1 alleles the most.

On this clone: Its target is unknown.

PCR involved 60 Vbeta and 13 Jbeta primers. This table comes from immunoSEQ multiplex PCR, and its TCRdb copy is limited to in-frame clones, with some not included. Its table records over 65,000 clones. The chain carries TRBV6-1 and TRBJ1-2; TRBD1 is a possible D gene (6 bases). The TCR comes from a woman aged 25-40 years in good health and CMV-seronegative. The sequencing sample was made of PBMCs. The CDR3 here is CASSGGGYGYTF. DNA for the CDR3: TGTGCCAGCAGTGGAGGGGGCTATGGCTACACCTTC.